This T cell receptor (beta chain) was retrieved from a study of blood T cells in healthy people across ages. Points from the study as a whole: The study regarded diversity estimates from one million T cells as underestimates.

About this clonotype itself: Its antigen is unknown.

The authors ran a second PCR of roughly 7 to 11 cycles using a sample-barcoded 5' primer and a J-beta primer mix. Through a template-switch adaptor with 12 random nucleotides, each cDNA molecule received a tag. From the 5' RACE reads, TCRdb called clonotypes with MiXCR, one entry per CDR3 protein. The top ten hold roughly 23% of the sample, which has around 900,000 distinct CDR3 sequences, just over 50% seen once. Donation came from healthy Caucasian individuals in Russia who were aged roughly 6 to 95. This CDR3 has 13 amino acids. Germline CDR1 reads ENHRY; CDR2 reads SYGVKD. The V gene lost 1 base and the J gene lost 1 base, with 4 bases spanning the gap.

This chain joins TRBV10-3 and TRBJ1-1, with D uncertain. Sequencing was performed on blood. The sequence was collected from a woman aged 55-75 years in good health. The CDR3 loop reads CAISECGNTEAFF. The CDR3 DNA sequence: TGTGCCATCAGTGAGTGTGGGAACACTGAAGCTTTCTTT.